A single sample gave rise to the 20 T cell receptor beta chains below, sequenced in a study of cytomegalovirus exposure and HLA in healthy donors. Sequencing used immunoSEQ multiplex PCR; TCRdb keeps in-frame clones, though not all of them. Among about 330,000 clones listed, 86% were seen once. The sample comprised PBMCs. These receptors originate from a woman under 30 in good health and CMV-seronegative.

V is TRBV29-1 and J is TRBJ2-1, with 11 positions matching TRBD2. The length of the CDR3 is 16 residues. The J segment lost 7 bases and the V segment lost 2 bases, leaving 10 bases of the junction unmatched. Germline CDR1 and CDR2: SQVTM and ANQGSEA. The CDR3 spells CSVESLGLAEHNEQFF. The CDR3 coding sequence is TGCAGCGTTGAAAGCCTGGGACTAGCGGAACATAATGAGCAGTTCTTC.

This clone was seen once. The chain uses TRBV7-2 and TRBJ2-6, with 7 bases lining up with TRBD2. Trimming cost V 2 bases and J 2 bases; bases outside gene matches: 6. The CDR3 loop spans 17 amino acids. CDR1 is SGHTA, CDR2 FQGNSA, per germline. The CDR3 coding sequence is TGTGCCAGCAGCTTAAGCCGGGGGGTAACTGGGGCCAACGTCCTGACTTTC. Amino acids: CASSLSRGVTGANVLTF.

V is TRBV5-1 and J is TRBJ2-3; D gene uncertain. The germline V gene encodes CDR1 SGHRS and CDR2 YFSETQ. The V end lost 1 base, the J end lost 1 base, and 7 bases lay between the germline ends. This CDR3 region has 14 residues. The CDR3 loop is CASSLSTGTDTQYF. The CDR3 nucleotides read TGCGCCAGCAGCTTGAGTACGGGCACAGATACGCAGTATTTT.

The chain has TRBV19 and TRBJ2-2; the match to TRBD2 covers 11 bases. The trim removed 6 bases at V and 6 bases at J, leaving 6 bases unmatched. Per the germline V gene, CDR1 is LNHDA and CDR2 is SQIVND (reference sequence). The CDR3 length is 15 residues. This CDR3 is CASRLAGEGAGELFF. The CDR3 DNA follows: TGTGCCAGTAGACTAGCGGGAGAAGGGGCCGGGGAGCTGTTTTTT.

J is TRBJ1-5 and V is TRBV7-2; possibly TRBD1 for D (5 bases). The CDR3 totals 16 residues. The germline V gene has CDR1 SGHTA and CDR2 FQGNSA. V lost 5 bases to trimming and J lost 1 base, with 15 bases between them. CDR3 nucleotides: TGTGCCAGCAGCCCCTCGGGGGTCCTCAGCAATCAGCCCCAGCATTTT. It specifies CASSPSGVLSNQPQHF.

The gene calls are TRBV27 and TRBJ2-1; 7 positions match TRBD2. With 4 bases clipped from V and 7 bases from J, the junction kept 7 bases outside the gene matches. CDR3 length: 14 residues. The germline gives CDR1 MNHEY, CDR2 SMNVEV (reference sequence). The CDR3 sequence is CASSSWTSRNEQFF. DNA of the CDR3: TGTGCCAGCAGTTCCTGGACTAGTAGGAATGAGCAGTTCTTC.

This clone was observed a single time. The chain recombines TRBV25-1 with TRBJ2-3, with TRBD1 matching 8 bases. J gave up 4 bases and V 6 bases, and 9 bases lay outside the gene matches. CDR1 is MGHDK and CDR2 is SYGVNS in the germline V gene. The CDR3 is 15 residues long. The CDR3 DNA sequence: TGTGCCAGCAGGATTGGGCAGGGGGCGGCAGATACGCAGTATTTT. Amino acid sequence: CASRIGQGAADTQYF.

In this sample, this clone turned up a few times. CDR3 protein: CASSQEVQGGYGYTF. CDR3 in DNA: TGTGCCAGCAGCCAAGAGGTCCAGGGTGGCTATGGCTACACCTTC. The rearrangement joins TRBV4-2 to TRBJ1-2, with a tentative D call TRBD1 (5 bases). V gave up 0 bases and J gave up 4 bases, with 12 bases separating them. Per the germline V gene, CDR1 is LGHNA and CDR2 is YNFKEQ. CDR3 length: 15 residues.

The rearrangement joins TRBV7-2 to TRBJ2-4; D may be TRBD2 (6 bases). This CDR3 has 15 amino acids. Germline CDR1 and CDR2: SGHTA and FQGNSA. Trimming left V 6 bases short and J 5 bases short, with 17 bases between. Written as DNA, the CDR3 is TGTGCCAGCAGTAGACCGATCGGAGGGGAAAACATTCAGTACTTC. Protein product: CASSRPIGGENIQYF.

V and J are TRBV28 and TRBJ1-3; TRBD1 might be the D (6 bases). CDR3 length: 16 residues. V was pared by 4 bases and J by 5 bases, with 18 bases between. The germline gives CDR1 MDHEN, CDR2 SYDVKM. CDR3 loop: CASSSDRSGGRNTIYF. CDR3 nucleotides: TGTGCCAGCAGTTCTGACAGGTCCGGCGGTAGAAACACCATATATTTT.

The count of this clone is one. The chain employs TRBV29-1 and TRBJ2-3, with 15 bases fitting TRBD2. CDR1 is SQVTM, CDR2 ANQGSEA, per germline. V trimming: 0 bases; J trimming: 4 bases; junction bases outside the gene matches: 11. The CDR3 covers 19 residues. CDR3 sequence reads: CSVEEGTSGRLGGPDTQYF. The CDR3 bases are TGCAGCGTTGAAGAGGGGACTAGCGGGAGGTTGGGGGGCCCAGATACGCAGTATTTT.

This chain joins TRBV7-2 and TRBJ2-7, with 7 bases lining up with TRBD2. The V segment lost 5 bases and the J segment 6 bases; nucleotides outside the gene matches: 7. The CDR3 runs 13 residues. CDR1 is SGHTA and CDR2 is FQGNSA in the germline V gene. The CDR3 spells CASSPAGVSEQYF. DNA for the CDR3: TGTGCCAGCAGCCCGGCGGGGGTAAGCGAGCAGTACTTC.

This chain connects TRBV18 to TRBJ1-5; no firm D call. V was pared by 2 bases and J by 3 bases, with 14 bases between. The germline V gene encodes CDR1 KGHSH and CDR2 LQKENI. The CDR3 spans 16 residues. The CDR3 reads CASSPSLGGSNQPQHF. In nucleotides, the CDR3 is TGTGCCAGCTCACCATCGCTGGGAGGGTCCAATCAGCCCCAGCATTTT.

The chain recombines TRBV6-5 with TRBJ2-1; TRBD1 agrees at 10 bases. The CDR3 contains 15 residues. Germline V gives CDR1 MNHEY, CDR2 SVGAGI. The V segment lost 6 bases and the J segment 2 bases; nucleotides outside the gene matches: 4. The CDR3 DNA follows: TGTGCCAGCAGGGCGACAGGGGGCACCTACAATGAGCAGTTCTTC. This sequence encodes CASRATGGTYNEQFF.

The rearrangement links TRBV27 to TRBJ2-7, with 8 bases matching TRBD2. The V and J ends lost 0 bases and 2 bases, in that order; junction bases with no gene match: 9. Per germline, CDR1 MNHEY and CDR2 SMNVEV (reference sequence). The CDR3 spans 17 residues. The CDR3 is CASSLSFTGTSTYEQYF. Written as DNA, the CDR3 is TGTGCCAGCAGTTTATCGTTCACCGGGACTAGTACCTACGAGCAGTACTTC.

The DNA for the CDR3 is TGTGCCAGCAGTCAAGACAGGGGGGAGGAGACCCAGTACTTC. This gives the protein CASSQDRGEETQYF. V and J are TRBV27 and TRBJ2-5, with TRBD1 matching over 9 bases. This CDR3 spans 14 amino acids. With V trimmed by 5 bases and J by 5 bases, 6 bases remained unmatched. Per the germline V gene, CDR1 is MNHEY and CDR2 is SMNVEV (reference sequence).

The chain combines TRBV6-5 with TRBJ1-3; D possibly corresponds to TRBD1 (6 bases). V gave up 5 bases and J gave up 4 bases, with 12 bases separating them. This CDR3 region has 14 residues. Germline V gene data show CDR1 as MNHEY and CDR2 as SVGAGI. CDR3 nucleotides: TGTGCCAGCAGTGCAGGGGCCGACGGAAACACCATATATTTT. Translating it yields CASSAGADGNTIYF.

CDR3 in amino acids: CASSMRSGSPTYEQYF. For the CDR3, the DNA is TGTGCCAGCAGCATGAGAAGCGGTTCCCCCACCTACGAGCAGTACTTC. J is TRBJ2-7 and V is TRBV7-8, with D perhaps matching TRBD2 (5 bases). The germline V gene encodes CDR1 SGHVS and CDR2 FQNEAQ. The germline V and J ends were trimmed by 5 bases and 2 bases, with 19 bases remaining between them. The CDR3 covers 16 residues.

The V and J genes are TRBV7-2 and TRBJ2-7, with D possibly matching TRBD2 (5 bases). The germline gives CDR1 SGHTA, CDR2 FQGNSA. The CDR3 is 15 amino acids. Trimming took off 2 bases at V and 2 bases at J, with 13 bases between the two ends. For the CDR3, the DNA is TGTGCCAGCAGCTTAACCTCGGGGAGCGCCTACGAGCAGTACTTC. This sequence encodes CASSLTSGSAYEQYF.

The rearrangement uses TRBV11-2 and TRBJ2-1; D unresolved. From germline, CDR1 is SGHAT and CDR2 FQNNGV. CDR3 size: 12 residues. Trimming removed 3 bases at V and 3 bases at J, with 3 bases between. The CDR3 region has the DNA TGTGCCAGCAGCTTTAGCTACAATGAGCAGTTCTTC. Translating gives CASSFSYNEQFF.